A selection of T cell receptor beta chains follows, all from one sample in a study of cytomegalovirus exposure and HLA in healthy donors. Data came from immunoSEQ multiplex PCR; TCRdb stores just in-frame clones and leaves some out. The table shows over 150,000 clones, with approximately 77% occurring only once. The source material was PBMCs. The receptors stem from a male donor in good health and CMV-seropositive. Both conserved end residues are part of each CDR3. Each record gives: clone size, V gene, J gene, D gene, CDR3 protein, CDR3 DNA. D genes are given only for firm matches. Rows may omit the clone size; those that give it use once, few, many or a size class.

>NA|TRBV4-1|TRBJ2-3|NA
CASSQTPAGHTDTQYF
TGCGCCAGCAGCCAAACCCCGGCAGGGCACACAGATACGCAGTATTTT
>few|TRBV5-8|TRBJ1-1|NA
CASSLAWTVNTEAFF
TGTGCCAGCAGCTTGGCCTGGACAGTGAACACTGAAGCTTTCTTT
>NA|TRBV5-1|TRBJ1-1|TRBD1
CASSFGQGKTEAFF
TGCGCCAGCAGCTTTGGACAGGGAAAAACTGAAGCTTTCTTT
>NA|TRBV10-2|TRBJ2-1|TRBD2
CASSDLAGGPREQFF
TGCGCCAGCAGTGATTTAGCGGGGGGGCCACGTGAGCAGTTCTTC
>NA|TRBV30|TRBJ1-1|NA
CAWVRAPTEAFF
TGTGCCTGGGTCAGGGCGCCCACTGAAGCTTTCTTT
>NA|TRBV20-1|TRBJ2-3|NA
CSAATHTQYF
TGCAGTGCTGCAACTCATACGCAGTATTTT
>NA|TRBV6-4|TRBJ2-5|TRBD2
CASSALAGQTQYF
TGTGCCAGCAGCGCTTTAGCGGGGCAGACCCAGTACTTC
>NA|TRBV7-9|TRBJ1-6|TRBD1
CASSPRGTGRSPLHF
TGTGCCAGCAGCCCACGGGGGACAGGCAGATCACCCCTCCACTTT
>NA|TRBV15|TRBJ2-2|NA
CATSRDKSANTGELFF
TGTGCCACCAGCAGAGATAAGAGCGCTAACACCGGGGAGCTGTTTTTT
>NA|TRBV7-8|TRBJ2-1|TRBD2
CASSLRLASYNEQFF
TGTGCCAGCAGCTTACGACTAGCCTCCTACAATGAGCAGTTCTTC
>NA|TRBV10-3|TRBJ2-5|NA
CASGVGETQYF
TGTGCCTCGGGGGTAGGGGAGACCCAGTACTTC
>few|TRBV7-9|TRBJ2-2|NA
CASSLSVPNTGELFF
TGTGCCAGCAGTCTGTCCGTTCCGAACACCGGGGAGCTGTTTTTT
>NA|TRBV21-1|TRBJ2-2|NA
CASSKTERWTFTGELFF
TGTGCCAGCAGCAAAACGGAACGGTGGACATTCACCGGGGAGCTGTTTTTT
>NA|TRBV9|TRBJ1-2|NA
CASSVATGGFDGYTF
TGTGCCAGCAGCGTAGCTACGGGGGGATTTGATGGCTACACCTTC
>few|TRBV10-2|TRBJ2-7|NA
CASSGGYEQYF
TGCGCCAGCAGTGGAGGGTACGAGCAGTACTTC
>few|TRBV6-1|TRBJ2-7|NA
CASSEEGLGSYEQYF
TGTGCCAGCAGTGAGGAGGGACTGGGGTCCTACGAGCAGTACTTC
>NA|TRBV6-5|TRBJ1-5|TRBD1
CASRRDSFSNQPQHF
TGTGCCAGCAGAAGGGACAGTTTTAGCAATCAGCCCCAGCATTTT
>NA|TRBV7-9|TRBJ2-7|NA
CSSSFSRAEQYF
TGTTCCAGCAGCTTCTCGAGGGCCGAGCAGTACTTC
>NA|TRBV7-6|TRBJ2-1|NA
CASSHGASVTYNEQFF
TGTGCCAGCAGCCACGGAGCGAGCGTGACCTACAATGAGCAGTTCTTC
>NA|TRBV9|TRBJ2-1|TRBD1
CASSAPLTGGSYNEQFF
TGTGCCAGCAGCGCCCCTCTCACAGGGGGGTCCTACAATGAGCAGTTCTTC
>NA|TRBV5-6|TRBJ2-1|NA
CASSLYINEQFF
TGTGCCAGCAGCTTGTATATCAATGAGCAGTTCTTC
>NA|TRBV11-3|TRBJ2-7|NA
CASSFGLSYEQYF
TGTGCCAGCAGCTTTGGGCTCTCCTACGAGCAGTACTTC
>NA|TRBV13|TRBJ2-7|NA
CASSANGGEYYEQYF
TGTGCCAGCAGCGCGAATGGAGGGGAGTACTACGAGCAGTACTTC
>NA|TRBV2|TRBJ1-5|TRBD1
CASRDRGGQPQHF
TGTGCCAGCAGGGACAGGGGAGGTCAGCCCCAGCATTTT
>once|TRBV5-4|TRBJ2-3|NA
CASSFTVSTDTQYF
TGTGCCAGCAGCTTTACTGTTAGCACAGATACGCAGTATTTT
>NA|TRBV7-9|TRBJ2-3|TRBD2
CASMGYIGAGGPFSDTQYF
TGTGCCAGCATGGGATACATCGGTGCGGGGGGGCCGTTCTCAGATACGCAGTATTTT
>NA|TRBV15|TRBJ2-3|TRBD1
CATSLGQRTDTQYF
TGTGCCACCAGCTTGGGACAGCGCACAGATACGCAGTATTTT
>NA|TRBV30|TRBJ1-2|TRBD1
CAWTLDRFNYGYTF
TGTGCCTGGACCCTGGACAGGTTCAACTATGGCTACACCTTC
>once|TRBV12-5|TRBJ2-2|TRBD1
CASGLVVTGESTGELFF
TGTGCTAGTGGTTTGGTAGTGACAGGGGAGAGCACCGGGGAGCTGTTTTTT
>NA|TRBV30|TRBJ2-7|TRBD1
CAWTNRQGGEQYF
TGTGCCTGGACAAACCGACAGGGTGGGGAGCAGTACTTC
>NA|TRBV5-1|TRBJ1-1|NA
CASSSAGQNTEAFF
TGCGCCAGCAGCTCCGCTGGACAGAACACTGAAGCTTTCTTT
>NA|TRBV27|TRBJ2-5|TRBD2
CASSSPPSGETQYF
TGTGCCAGCAGTTCCCCCCCTAGCGGGGAGACCCAGTACTTC
>few|TRBV4-3|TRBJ1-2|TRBD1
CASSQHSGTGGKNGYTF
TGCGCCAGCAGCCAGCACTCCGGGACAGGGGGCAAGAATGGCTACACCTTC
>medium-sized|TRBV13|TRBJ2-1|TRBD2
CASSLRTSGGNEQFF
TGTGCCAGCAGCCTAAGGACTAGCGGGGGCAATGAGCAGTTCTTC
>NA|TRBV27|TRBJ1-6|NA
CASSPLKNSPLHF
TGTGCCAGCTCTCCCCTAAAAAATTCACCCCTCCACTTT
>few|TRBV2|TRBJ2-7|TRBD1
CASSGGQSYEQYF
TGTGCCAGCAGTGGGGGACAGTCCTACGAGCAGTACTTC
>NA|TRBV30|TRBJ1-6|TRBD1
CAWSGGQGGNSPLHF
TGTGCCTGGAGTGGGGGACAGGGTGGGAATTCACCCCTCCACTTT
>once|TRBV27|TRBJ2-3|NA
CASSFRRRPGDTQYF
TGTGCCAGCAGTTTTAGGCGGAGACCCGGAGATACGCAGTATTTT
>NA|TRBV27|TRBJ2-7|TRBD2
CASSPTASGGPSSYEQYF
TGTGCCAGTTCCCCCACGGCTAGCGGGGGCCCTAGCTCCTACGAGCAGTACTTC
>NA|TRBV7-2|TRBJ2-1|TRBD2
CASSLGLAGTDEQFF
TGTGCCAGCAGCTTGGGTTTAGCGGGCACGGATGAGCAGTTCTTC